Listed below are T cell receptor beta chains from one sample, sequenced in a study of blood T cell repertoires in COVID-19. Repertoires were generated with immunoSEQ multiplex PCR, while TCRdb's copy carries only in-frame clones and drops some. Of about 150,000 clones listed, about 85% are singletons. Sequencing was carried out using peripheral blood. These receptors all stem from a human donor with acute or convalescent COVID-19. The donor label of this sample is uncertain. Each CDR3 is given without its conserved first and last residue. Not every row has a clone size; where given, it reads once, few, many or a size class.

14	TRBV7-2	-	TRBJ2-3	ASSLRLAGGSDTQY
11	TRBV27	-	TRBJ1-2	ASAPRNRYGYT
13	TRBV27	-	TRBJ1-1	ASSLNRGLGTEAF
14	TRBV4-2	-	TRBJ1-2	ASSQGGQGGDYGYT
12	TRBV7-2	once	TRBJ1-1	ASSKRTGNTEAF
14	TRBV5-5	-	TRBJ1-4	ASSLGARQINEKLF
11	TRBV7-9	-	TRBJ1-1	ASSLEGDTEAF
12	TRBV18	once	TRBJ1-1	ASSPTGLGGEAF
13	TRBV7-3	-	TRBJ1-2	ASSSSSQGVAGYT
14	TRBV28	-	TRBJ2-2	ASRWGTGVETGELF
11	TRBV29-1	-	TRBJ1-2	SVEDLGPGGYT
12	TRBV4-1	-	TRBJ2-1	ASSPPPGKNEQF
15	TRBV11-2	-	TRBJ2-1	ASSLELAGAWHNEQF
13	TRBV18	-	TRBJ1-1	ASSPRAVLNTEAF
12	TRBV6-6	few	TRBJ2-7	ASSQGQVSYEQY
13	TRBV19	-	TRBJ2-2	ASRVQGSGTGELF
10	TRBV2	few	TRBJ2-1	ASMEGTNEQF
10	TRBV11-2	-	TRBJ1-6	ASSLVGTPLH
13	TRBV4-3	-	TRBJ1-5	ASSLYRGGNQPQH